A selection of T cell receptor beta chains follows, all from one sample in a study of T cells in Graves' hyperthyroidism and ophthalmopathy. MiXCR was run by TCRdb on the multiplex PCR reads, yielding one entry per CDR3 protein. This table holds a few hundred thousand distinct CDR3 sequences, 15% to 20% found once. Sequencing used blood. The receptors shown here come from a woman aged 18-35 years with Graves' ophthalmopathy. CDR3s include the opening cysteine and the closing phenylalanine or tryptophan. Each record gives: CDR3 protein, CDR3 DNA, clone size, D gene, V gene, J gene. A D gene is named only where the DNA matches it firmly. Clone size is not always given. Where it is, it says once, few, many or a class for expanded clones.

CSVEGTGSYGYTF,TGCAGCGTTGAAGGGACAGGGAGCTATGGCTACACCTTC,-,TRBD1,TRBV29-1,TRBJ1-2
CASSPLLGDPRTETQYF,TGTGCCAGCAGCCCTTTGTTAGGCGATCCCAGGACAGAGACCCAGTACTTC,many,-,TRBV14,TRBJ2-5
CASSLRGEAFF,TGTGCCAGCAGTTTAAGAGGTGAAGCTTTCTTT,many,-,TRBV28,TRBJ1-1
CASSGDRNSYEQYF,TGTGCCAGCAGCGGCGACAGGAACTCCTACGAGCAGTACTTC,few,-,TRBV14,TRBJ2-7
CASSIGGGYNEQFF,TGTGCCAGTAGTATAGGCGGGGGCTACAATGAGCAGTTCTTC,-,TRBD2,TRBV19,TRBJ2-1
CASSVIGDGELFF,TGTGCCAGCAGCGTTATAGGAGACGGGGAGCTGTTTTTT,-,-,TRBV7-2,TRBJ2-2
CASSQSGTGELFF,TGTGCCAGCAGCCAAAGCGGCACCGGGGAGCTGTTTTTT,many,-,TRBV7-3,TRBJ2-2
CASSPGRDRGPGELFF,TGTGCCAGCAGCCCGGGCCGAGACCGGGGCCCCGGGGAGCTGTTTTTT,-,-,TRBV11-1,TRBJ2-2
CASSQAQGGADTQYF,TGCGCCAGCAGCCAGGCCCAAGGGGGTGCAGATACGCAGTATTTT,few,-,TRBV4-3,TRBJ2-3
CASRGDDPHVSGAYNEQFF,TGTGCCAGCAGGGGCGACGACCCCCACGTAAGTGGCGCCTACAATGAGCAGTTCTTC,many,-,TRBV2,TRBJ2-1
CASSVIGRDRQETQYF,TGTGCCAGCAGCGTGATAGGGAGGGATAGACAAGAGACCCAGTACTTC,-,TRBD2,TRBV9,TRBJ2-5
CASSLVESTGELFF,TGTGCCAGCAGCCTCGTCGAGAGCACCGGGGAGCTGTTTTTT,-,-,TRBV7-2,TRBJ2-2
CASSLDRGRTNKKLFF,TGTGCCAGCAGCCTGGACAGGGGGCGCACTAATAAAAAACTGTTTTTT,-,TRBD1,TRBV11-2,TRBJ1-4
CASSTDPNKAGELFF,TGTGCCAGCAGCACGGACCCAAACAAGGCCGGGGAGCTGTTTTTT,-,-,TRBV5-5,TRBJ2-2
CASSSEEADTQYF,TGTGCCAGCAGCTCCGAAGAGGCAGATACGCAGTATTTT,few,-,TRBV5-6,TRBJ2-3
CASSRTRTDYNEQFF,TGTGCCAGTAGCAGGACACGGACAGACTACAATGAGCAGTTCTTC,-,-,TRBV19,TRBJ2-1
CASSIIQGNEQFF,TGTGCCAGTAGTATCATACAGGGGAATGAGCAGTTCTTC,few,TRBD1,TRBV19,TRBJ2-1
CAISVSRDRNTGELFF,TGTGCCATCTCAGTTAGTAGGGACAGAAACACCGGGGAGCTGTTTTTT,-,TRBD1,TRBV6-1,TRBJ2-2
CASSVNRGRPTYEQYF,TGTGCCAGCAGTGTCAATCGGGGCAGGCCAACCTACGAGCAGTACTTC,-,-,TRBV28,TRBJ2-7
CASSRSGGRGHEQYF,TGTGCCAGCAGCCGCTCCGGGGGCAGGGGGCACGAGCAGTACTTC,few,TRBD1,TRBV14,TRBJ2-7
CATGRAYEQYF,TGTGCCACCGGTCGGGCCTACGAGCAGTACTTC,few,-,TRBV28,TRBJ2-7
CACTGAGYEQYF,TGTGCCTGTACAGGGGCGGGGTACGAGCAGTACTTC,-,-,TRBV30,TRBJ2-7
CASSAGTGVSGELFF,TGTGCCAGCAGCGCCGGGACAGGGGTGTCCGGGGAGCTGTTTTTT,many,TRBD1,TRBV7-3,TRBJ2-2
CASSETGEPQHF,TGTGCCAGCAGTGAGACAGGCGAGCCCCAGCATTTT,-,-,TRBV12-3/TRBV12-4,TRBJ1-5
CASSPSRAGYEQYF,TGTGCCAGTAGTCCATCCAGGGCCGGATACGAGCAGTACTTC,-,-,TRBV19,TRBJ2-7
CASIKTTGGNNQPQHF,TGTGCCAGTATCAAGACGACAGGGGGAAACAATCAGCCCCAGCATTTT,many,TRBD1,TRBV19,TRBJ1-5
CASSQDGGSEQFF,TGCGCCAGCAGCCAAGATGGGGGTTCCGAGCAGTTCTTC,-,-,TRBV4-1,TRBJ2-1
CSARDGQGEAFF,TGCAGTGCTAGAGACGGACAGGGTGAAGCTTTCTTT,many,TRBD1,TRBV20-1,TRBJ1-1
CASSPSLGDPYGYTF,TGTGCCAGCAGCCCCTCTTTGGGGGACCCCTATGGCTACACCTTC,-,-,TRBV7-9,TRBJ1-2
CASSYEGNTEAFF,TGTGCCAGCAGTTACGAGGGGAACACTGAAGCTTTCTTT,many,-,TRBV6-2/TRBV6-3,TRBJ1-1
CASTEGVGNTEAFF,TGTGCCAGCACGGAGGGGGTCGGGAACACTGAAGCTTTCTTT,many,-,TRBV2,TRBJ1-1
CASSEGQGLNTEAFF,TGTGCCAGCAGCGAGGGGCAGGGGCTGAACACTGAAGCTTTCTTT,many,-,TRBV9,TRBJ1-1
CASSLLGGLPLHF,TGTGCCAGCAGTTTATTAGGCGGCCTGCCCCTCCACTTT,few,-,TRBV27,TRBJ1-6
CSAYQQAGTEAFF,TGCAGTGCTTACCAGCAGGCTGGTACTGAAGCTTTCTTT,-,-,TRBV20-1,TRBJ1-1
CASSSADRTYEQYF,TGTGCCAGCAGTTCGGCGGACCGTACCTACGAGCAGTACTTC,few,-,TRBV27,TRBJ2-7
CASSQEGRSSYNSPLHF,TGCGCCAGCAGCCAAGAAGGGAGGTCCTCCTATAATTCACCCCTCCACTTT,-,-,TRBV4-1,TRBJ1-6
CSARDLGASTEAFF,TGCAGTGCTAGAGATTTGGGGGCGAGCACTGAAGCTTTCTTT,few,-,TRBV20-1,TRBJ1-1
CASSRRPDTQYF,TGTGCCAGCAGCCGCCGCCCAGATACGCAGTATTTT,many,-,TRBV11-2,TRBJ2-3
CASKKGSWGPQHF,TGTGCCAGCAAAAAAGGCTCTTGGGGGCCCCAGCATTTT,-,-,TRBV2,TRBJ1-5
CASSSGYNQPQHF,TGTGCCAGCAGTAGTGGGTACAATCAGCCCCAGCATTTT,few,-,TRBV28,TRBJ1-5
CASSLDGFSNEQFF,TGTGCCAGCAGTTTAGACGGATTTAGCAATGAGCAGTTCTTC,many,-,TRBV27,TRBJ2-1
CASSSTSGYYEQYF,TGTGCCAGCAGCTCGACTAGCGGGTACTACGAGCAGTACTTC,many,TRBD2,TRBV7-9,TRBJ2-7
CASSLWGGAKNIQYF,TGTGCCAGCAGTTTATGGGGTGGGGCCAAAAACATTCAGTACTTC,few,-,TRBV28,TRBJ2-4
CASSGPYASYEQYF,TGTGCCAGCAGTGGACCGTATGCCTCCTACGAGCAGTACTTC,-,-,TRBV6-1,TRBJ2-7
CASSLESWLATGIEQFF,TGTGCCAGCAGCTTAGAATCTTGGCTAGCCACCGGGATTGAGCAGTTCTTC,-,-,TRBV7-9,TRBJ2-1
CATSMQLAGGEQFF,TGTGCCACCAGCATGCAACTAGCGGGAGGTGAGCAGTTCTTC,many,TRBD2,TRBV15,TRBJ2-1
CASSPRVGGQTSTDTQYF,TGTGCCAGCAGTCCCCGCGTGGGGGGACAGACCAGCACAGATACGCAGTATTTT,-,-,TRBV6-2/TRBV6-3,TRBJ2-3
CASSLVATINEQFF,TGTGCCAGCAGCTTAGTCGCGACCATTAATGAGCAGTTCTTC,many,-,TRBV7-2,TRBJ2-1